This TCR beta chain stems from a study of vaccination and CD4 T cells after COVID-19. Overall study context: The post-COVID samples were taken a median around 100 days after diagnosis, anywhere from 35 to 161.

With regard to this clonotype: Its matching antigen is unknown.

The time point was: late sampling 161 to 241 days after vaccination in a few convalescent patients. The treatment denotes: roughly ten-day PBMC culture with coronavirus spike peptide pools or control peptides (ViraFEST assay). Positive SARS-CoV-2 PCR tests in convalescent patients dated from March to December 2020, pre-Alpha, Beta and Delta. Sequencing of the DNA from cultured CD4+ T cells was carried out with the Oncomine TCR Beta short-read assay. Using the QIAamp micro DNA kit, genomic DNA was extracted from the CD4+ T cells that had been cultured. TCRdb re-analysed the PCR reads in MiXCR, keeping a single row per CDR3 protein. The sample has about 22,000 distinct CDR3 sequences, around two fifths seen once. V dropped 5 bases and J dropped 8; count of bases not matched to a gene: 15. The CDR3 runs 16 residues. CDR1 and CDR2 from the germline V gene are SGHTA and FQGTGA. Study observations and caveats: Convalescent patients' vaccine-specific clones were spike mono-reactive in 304 of 307 cases.

The rearrangement joins TRBV7-3 to TRBJ1-3; 7 bases match TRBD1. Sample: CD4+ T cells from blood, cultured in vitro, taken about 7 months after SARS-CoV-2 vaccination. The TCR was taken from a human donor who had recovered from COVID-19. CDR3 nucleotides: TGTGCCAGCAGCACAGAAACTGGGGACAGATGGGACACCATATATTTT. This gives the protein CASSTETGDRWDTIYF.